The T cell receptor (beta chain) described here comes from a study of T cells after yellow fever vaccination. Study-wide results and caveats: The CD4 and CD8 compartments had a small share of their clonotypes in common. Any FACS-sorted repertoire could hold abundant clonotypes that contaminate it from the bulk population.

As TCR cDNA was made by 5'RACE template switching, a universal primer site and UMIs were added. TCRdb re-called the 5' RACE reads through MiXCR, storing one row per CDR3 protein. The table shows 150,000 to 200,000 distinct CDR3 sequences, with 6% to 7.5% occurring only once. This clonotype was counted at least ten times. As yet, its antigen is unknown. Deletions cut 0 bases from V and 2 bases from J, with 10 bases between. Germline assignment: CDR1 LNHNV and CDR2 YYDKDF (reference sequence). This CDR3 is built from 15 residues. The material was CD4+ T cells sorted from PBMCs, obtained more than 4 days after the first yellow fever vaccination. This receptor was taken from a man aged 18 to 29 who received the YFV17D yellow fever vaccine. V usage is TRBV15 and J usage is TRBJ2-5, with unresolved D. The CDR3 sequence: CATSRDHWGQETQYF. CDR3 DNA: TGTGCCACCAGCAGAGATCACTGGGGTCAAGAGACCCAGTACTTC.